This TCR beta chain is drawn from a study of cytomegalovirus exposure and HLA in healthy donors. Researchers ran the PCR with 60 Vbeta and 13 Jbeta primers. The data were produced by immunoSEQ multiplex PCR, yet TCRdb's version contains in-frame clones alone and is incomplete. This table has about 150,000 clones, approximately 75% appearing once. The V and J ends lost 5 bases and 2 bases, in that order; junction bases with no gene match: 3. The CDR3 sequence is 14 residues long. Per the germline V gene, CDR1 is MNHEY and CDR2 is SVGAGI. As regards this clone: What it recognizes is unknown.

Regarding the study as a whole: Presence/absence analyses assumed roughly uniform sequencing depth across donors.

The chain has TRBV6-5 and TRBJ2-3, with 8 bases identical to TRBD1. Sequencing was carried out using PBMCs. The clonotype comes from a man younger than 35 in good health and CMV-seronegative. The CDR3 region is CASSATGVTDTQYF. The DNA of the CDR3 is TGTGCCAGCAGTGCGACAGGGGTCACAGATACGCAGTATTTT.